This is a list of T cell receptor beta chains from one sample in a study of early T cells in non-severe SARS-CoV-2 infection. TCRdb analysed the 5' RACE reads with MiXCR anew, one entry per CDR3 protein. Of roughly 100,000 distinct CDR3 sequences detected, 12% to 15% appear once; the ten largest clones hold 5% to 7%. Sequenced material: whole blood. The source is an adult who was a healthcare worker with PCR-confirmed SARS-CoV-2 infection or an uninfected control (not recorded which). Each CDR3 is given with its conserved first and last residue. D genes are given only for firm matches. The listing skips clone size in some rows; elsewhere it reads once, few, many or a size class.

j_call clone_size d_call v_call cdr3_aa cdr3_nt
TRBJ2-5 many TRBD1 TRBV20-1 CSARLPGGQETQYF TGCAGTGCTAGATTGCCAGGGGGCCAAGAGACCCAGTACTTC
TRBJ2-3 many TRBD1 TRBV27 CATSWTGQGTDTQYF TGTGCCACCTCCTGGACGGGACAGGGTACAGATACGCAGTATTTT
TRBJ2-7 few TRBD1 TRBV10-3 CAISPTGESYYEQYF TGTGCCATCAGTCCTACAGGGGAATCTTACTACGAGCAGTACTTC
TRBJ2-5 few TRBD1 TRBV12-3/TRBV12-4 CASSPGQGRTKETQYF TGTGCCAGCAGTCCCGGACAGGGGAGAACGAAAGAGACCCAGTACTTC
TRBJ1-2 many . TRBV20-1 CSARDIGQKYGYTF TGCAGTGCTAGAGATATCGGACAGAAGTATGGCTACACCTTC
TRBJ1-4 many TRBD1 TRBV19 CASSGTGDATNEKLFF TGTGCCAGTAGTGGGACAGGGGATGCAACTAATGAAAAACTGTTTTTT
TRBJ1-1 few . TRBV7-9 CASSLSDSVNTEAFF TGTGCCAGCAGCCTTTCGGACAGTGTGAACACTGAAGCTTTCTTT
TRBJ2-7 few TRBD1 TRBV7-3 CASSLWGQSYEQYF TGTGCCAGCAGCTTATGGGGACAGTCCTACGAGCAGTACTTC
TRBJ1-2 . . TRBV9 CASSVRGTDYGYTF TGTGCCAGCAGCGTAAGGGGGACGGACTATGGCTACACCTTC
TRBJ2-5 few TRBD2 TRBV28 CASSLPGGVETQYF TGTGCCAGCAGTCTACCGGGGGGAGTCGAGACCCAGTACTTC
TRBJ2-4 many . TRBV7-8 CASGRLGENIQYF TGTGCCAGCGGCCGACTAGGGGAAAACATTCAGTACTTC
TRBJ2-3 . TRBD1 TRBV7-2 CASSLIGGGDTQYF TGTGCCAGCAGCTTAATAGGGGGCGGGGATACGCAGTATTTT
TRBJ2-3 . . TRBV5-1 CASSLTPDTQYF TGCGCCAGCAGCTTGACCCCAGATACGCAGTATTTT
TRBJ2-2 . TRBD1 TRBV12-3/TRBV12-4 CASLQGDYTGELFF TGTGCCAGCCTTCAGGGGGATTACACCGGGGAGCTGTTTTTT
TRBJ2-5 . . TRBV29-1 CSVAPGQQETQYF TGCAGCGTGGCACCCGGACAGCAAGAGACCCAGTACTTC
TRBJ2-1 . . TRBV5-6 CASSPGVLNEQFF TGTGCCAGCAGCCCAGGGGTCCTCAATGAGCAGTTCTTC
TRBJ1-2 . TRBD1 TRBV6-5 CASSDTGGFDYGYTF TGTGCCAGCAGTGACACAGGGGGCTTTGACTATGGCTACACCTTC
TRBJ1-1 . . TRBV20-1 CSASRGRRMNTEAFF TGCAGTGCTAGCAGGGGCCGTAGGATGAACACTGAAGCTTTCTTT
TRBJ2-3 . TRBD1 TRBV5-1 CASSLADRGSDTQYF TGCGCCAGCAGCTTGGCGGACAGGGGATCAGATACGCAGTATTTT
TRBJ2-5 . . TRBV29-1 CSVYRGETQYF TGCAGCGTTTATAGGGGAGAGACCCAGTACTTC
TRBJ1-1 few . TRBV18 CASSPLTETEAFF TGTGCCAGCTCACCTCTGACAGAGACTGAAGCTTTCTTT
TRBJ2-7 . . TRBV20-1 CSARDQGRGGYEQYF TGCAGTGCTAGAGACCAGGGACGAGGTGGCTACGAGCAGTACTTC
TRBJ2-3 many . TRBV14 CASSRGSVAYIPSTDTQYF TGTGCCAGCAGCCGGGGCAGCGTGGCTTACATTCCTAGCACAGATACGCAGTATTTT
TRBJ2-3 . . TRBV6-1 CASSETPGSSYTDTQYF TGTGCCAGCAGTGAAACTCCAGGTTCAAGTTACACAGATACGCAGTATTTT
TRBJ2-7 . . TRBV3-1 CASSQDSAYYEQYF TGTGCCAGCAGCCAAGACAGTGCCTACTACGAGCAGTACTTC
TRBJ1-1 few TRBD1 TRBV27 CASSPFLGTANTEAFF TGTGCCAGCAGCCCTTTCCTAGGGACAGCAAACACTGAAGCTTTCTTT
TRBJ2-3 few . TRBV29-1 CSVEPQGQDTQYF TGCAGCGTTGAACCCCAGGGACAAGATACGCAGTATTTT
TRBJ1-2 . . TRBV20-1 CSAILAGVTGYTF TGCAGTGCTATATTAGCAGGGGTTACTGGCTACACCTTC
TRBJ1-6 . . TRBV5-4 CASSLAPSTANSPLHF TGTGCCAGCAGCTTGGCCCCCTCGACAGCGAATTCACCCCTCCACTTT
TRBJ2-4 few TRBD2 TRBV3-1 CASSQSSGGARQYF TGTGCCAGCAGCCAATCTAGCGGGGGGGCCCGTCAGTACTTC